This T cell receptor (beta chain) was sequenced for a study of cytomegalovirus exposure and HLA in healthy donors. Researchers ran the PCR with 60 Vbeta and 13 Jbeta primers. Here immunoSEQ multiplex PCR was the method, and the copy in TCRdb shows in-frame clones only, minus some. The sample holds 130,000 to 150,000 clones. Germline CDR1 and CDR2: GTSNPN and SVGIG (reference sequence). The J segment lost 3 bases and the V segment lost 0 bases, leaving 6 bases of the junction unmatched. The CDR3 has 15 residues. J is TRBJ2-7 and V is TRBV30; 9 positions match TRBD2. Sequencing input: PBMCs. The TCR sequence derives from a male donor in good health and CMV-seronegative. The CDR3 is CAWSVLAGGHYEQYF. CDR3 bases: TGTGCCTGGAGTGTATTGGCGGGGGGGCACTACGAGCAGTACTTC.